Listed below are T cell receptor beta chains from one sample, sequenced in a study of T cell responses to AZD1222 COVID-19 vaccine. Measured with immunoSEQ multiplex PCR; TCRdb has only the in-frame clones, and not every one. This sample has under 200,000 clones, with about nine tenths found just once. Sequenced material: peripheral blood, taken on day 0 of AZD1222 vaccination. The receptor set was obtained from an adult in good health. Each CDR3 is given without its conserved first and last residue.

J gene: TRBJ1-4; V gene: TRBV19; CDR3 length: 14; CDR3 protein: ASSERTGTGNEKLF
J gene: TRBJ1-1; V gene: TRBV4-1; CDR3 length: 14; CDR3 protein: ASSHLPGTSNTEAF
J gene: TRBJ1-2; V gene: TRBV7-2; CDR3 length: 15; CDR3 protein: ASSLAHTYQANYGYT
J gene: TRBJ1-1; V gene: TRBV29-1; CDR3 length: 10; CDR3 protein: SVSPVNTEAF
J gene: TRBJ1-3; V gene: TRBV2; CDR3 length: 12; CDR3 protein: ASSDPTPRNTIY
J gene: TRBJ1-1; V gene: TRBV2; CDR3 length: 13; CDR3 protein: ASSVWGAWNTEAF
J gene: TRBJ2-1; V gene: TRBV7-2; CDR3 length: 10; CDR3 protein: ASSLLENEQF
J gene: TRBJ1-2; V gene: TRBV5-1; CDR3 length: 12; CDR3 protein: ASSFEAPNYGYT
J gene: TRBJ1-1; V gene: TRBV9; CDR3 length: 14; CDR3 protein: ASSVSPTHPNTEAF
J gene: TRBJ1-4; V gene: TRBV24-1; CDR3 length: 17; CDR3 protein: ATSDLPRHPYCGNEKLF
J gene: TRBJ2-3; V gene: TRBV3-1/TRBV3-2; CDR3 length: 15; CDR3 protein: ASSHTLKDLRSDTQY
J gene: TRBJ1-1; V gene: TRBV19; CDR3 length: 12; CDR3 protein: ASSLGWMNTEAF
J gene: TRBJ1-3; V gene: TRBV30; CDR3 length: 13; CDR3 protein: AWSAQIRSGNTIY
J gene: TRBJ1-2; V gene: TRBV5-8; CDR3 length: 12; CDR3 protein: ASSLGGDWSGYT
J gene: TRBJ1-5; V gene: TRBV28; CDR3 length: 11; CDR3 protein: ASIAEGNQPQH
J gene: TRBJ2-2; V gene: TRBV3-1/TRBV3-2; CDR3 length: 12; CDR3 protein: ASTRLGNTGELF
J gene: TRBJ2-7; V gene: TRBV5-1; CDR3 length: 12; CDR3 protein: ASSQYREAYEQY
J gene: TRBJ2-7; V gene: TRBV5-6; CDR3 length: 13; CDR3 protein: ASSKGNTGFSEQY
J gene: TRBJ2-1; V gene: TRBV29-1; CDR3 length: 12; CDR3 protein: SVESGTGSNEQF
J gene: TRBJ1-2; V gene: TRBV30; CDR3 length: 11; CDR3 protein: AWTLIERGGYT
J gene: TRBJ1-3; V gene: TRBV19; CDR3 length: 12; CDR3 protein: ASRDRGPGNTIY
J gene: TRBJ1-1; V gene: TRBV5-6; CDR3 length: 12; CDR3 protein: ASSSTGDNTEAF
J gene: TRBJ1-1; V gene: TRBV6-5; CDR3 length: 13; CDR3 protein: ASSYDREGSTEAF
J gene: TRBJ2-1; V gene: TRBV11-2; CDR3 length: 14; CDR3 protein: ASSFGAGTHGDEQF
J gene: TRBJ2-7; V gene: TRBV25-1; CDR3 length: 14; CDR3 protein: ASSAPGGREGYEQY
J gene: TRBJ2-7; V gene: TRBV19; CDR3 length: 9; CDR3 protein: ASSIEREQY
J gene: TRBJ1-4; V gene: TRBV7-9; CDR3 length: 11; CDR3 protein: ASSFPGNEKLF
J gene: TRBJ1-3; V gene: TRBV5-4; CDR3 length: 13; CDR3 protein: ASSLSGQGRNTIY
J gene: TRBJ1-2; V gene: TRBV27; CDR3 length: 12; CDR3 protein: ASTPGGFNPGYT
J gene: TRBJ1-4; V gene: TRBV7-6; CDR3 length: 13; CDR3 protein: ASSKGGQPNEKLF
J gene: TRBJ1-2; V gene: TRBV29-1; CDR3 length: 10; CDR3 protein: SVLRGAYGYT
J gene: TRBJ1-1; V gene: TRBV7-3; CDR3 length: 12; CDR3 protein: ASSPTGMNTEAF
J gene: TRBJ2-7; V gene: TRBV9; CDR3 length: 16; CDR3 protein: ASSPRPTSGPTYYEQY